These T cell receptor beta chains were read from a single sample in a study of blood T cells in healthy people across ages. MiXCR, applied by TCRdb to the 5' RACE reads, yields one record per CDR3 protein. The sample records about 1,500,000 distinct CDR3 sequences, approximately 28% being singletons. Source material: blood. These receptors all stem from a woman aged 30 to 39 in good health. Each CDR3 is given with its conserved first and last residue. The D gene is left open where the match is weak. Size tells how often a clone was seen (once, few, many) or the class of an expanded clone, and some rows leave it out.

D gene: .; J gene: TRBJ2-1; V gene: TRBV20-1; clone size: few; CDR3 DNA: TGCAGTGGAAAGGGCGGAACCTACAATGAGCAGTTCTTC; CDR3 protein: CSGKGGTYNEQFF
D gene: .; J gene: TRBJ2-2; V gene: TRBV4-3; clone size: .; CDR3 DNA: TGCGCCAGCAGCCCAGACCGACAGGACCCCACCGGGGAGCTGTTTTTT; CDR3 protein: CASSPDRQDPTGELFF
D gene: .; J gene: TRBJ2-4; V gene: TRBV7-2; clone size: few; CDR3 DNA: TGTGCCAGCAGCTTAGAGGGACGGATTCAGTACTTC; CDR3 protein: CASSLEGRIQYF
D gene: .; J gene: TRBJ1-2; V gene: TRBV7-3; clone size: few; CDR3 DNA: TGTGCCAGCAGCCAGGAAGGGGGGGAACCTTTCACCTTC; CDR3 protein: CASSQEGGEPFTF
D gene: .; J gene: TRBJ2-7; V gene: TRBV7-2; clone size: .; CDR3 DNA: TGTGCCAGCAGCTTATCAGCAGCGAGCTACGAGCAGTACTTC; CDR3 protein: CASSLSAASYEQYF
D gene: TRBD2; J gene: TRBJ2-7; V gene: TRBV20-1; clone size: many; CDR3 DNA: TGCAGTGCGGGTGTAGCGGGGGGTGAGTTCTACGAGCAGTACTTC; CDR3 protein: CSAGVAGGEFYEQYF
D gene: .; J gene: TRBJ2-5; V gene: TRBV11-3; clone size: few; CDR3 DNA: TGTGCCAGCAGCGCAACTAGTTCGCAAGAGACCCAGTACTTC; CDR3 protein: CASSATSSQETQYF
D gene: .; J gene: TRBJ2-1; V gene: TRBV20-1; clone size: few; CDR3 DNA: TGCAGTGCTAGGGTCTCACTAGCCAGGCATGAGCAGTTCTTC; CDR3 protein: CSARVSLARHEQFF
D gene: .; J gene: TRBJ2-7; V gene: TRBV6-5; clone size: few; CDR3 DNA: TGTGCCAGCAGTTACGGGTGGGAAGGAGCCTACGAGCAGTACTTC; CDR3 protein: CASSYGWEGAYEQYF
D gene: TRBD2; J gene: TRBJ2-1; V gene: TRBV7-2; clone size: few; CDR3 DNA: TGTGCCAGCAAACCCGGGCTAGCGGGTAATGAGCAGTTCTTC; CDR3 protein: CASKPGLAGNEQFF
D gene: TRBD1; J gene: TRBJ2-7; V gene: TRBV29-1; clone size: few; CDR3 DNA: TGCAACGCCAAGAAAGCCGGGACAGTCTACGAGCAGTACTTC; CDR3 protein: CNAKKAGTVYEQYF
D gene: TRBD2; J gene: TRBJ2-6; V gene: TRBV2; clone size: few; CDR3 DNA: TGTGCCACCGGGACTATAGACTCTGGGGCCAACGTCCTGACTTTC; CDR3 protein: CATGTIDSGANVLTF
D gene: TRBD2; J gene: TRBJ2-7; V gene: TRBV15; clone size: .; CDR3 DNA: TGTGCCACCAGCAACGGGCGGGAGGGCTCCTACGAGCAGTACTTC; CDR3 protein: CATSNGREGSYEQYF
D gene: .; J gene: TRBJ2-3; V gene: TRBV9; clone size: .; CDR3 DNA: TGTGCCAGCACCGTCGTGGAAACAGATACGCGGTATTTT; CDR3 protein: CASTVVETDTRYF
D gene: .; J gene: TRBJ2-7; V gene: TRBV20-1; clone size: .; CDR3 DNA: TGCAGTGCTGTACAGGGAAAGACCTACGAGCAGTACTTC; CDR3 protein: CSAVQGKTYEQYF
D gene: .; J gene: TRBJ2-3; V gene: TRBV24-1; clone size: many; CDR3 DNA: TGTGCCACCACTGGGGGCACAGATACGCAGTATTTT; CDR3 protein: CATTGGTDTQYF
D gene: .; J gene: TRBJ2-1; V gene: TRBV7-3; clone size: .; CDR3 DNA: TGTGCCAGCAGCTTAACGCTCGGGTCGAATGAGCAGTTCTTC; CDR3 protein: CASSLTLGSNEQFF
D gene: .; J gene: TRBJ1-5; V gene: TRBV2; clone size: .; CDR3 DNA: TGTGCCAGCAGTGAAAAGCTAGGGGGGATTCAGCCCCAGCATTTT; CDR3 protein: CASSEKLGGIQPQHF
D gene: .; J gene: TRBJ2-5; V gene: TRBV2; clone size: .; CDR3 DNA: TGTGCCAGCAGTGGATGGGTGGGAGAGACCCAGTACTTC; CDR3 protein: CASSGWVGETQYF
D gene: .; J gene: TRBJ2-7; V gene: TRBV4-1; clone size: many; CDR3 DNA: TGCGCCAGCAGCCAAGAGAGCCGACAGGAATACTACGAGCAGTACTTC; CDR3 protein: CASSQESRQEYYEQYF
D gene: .; J gene: TRBJ1-1; V gene: TRBV6-2/TRBV6-3; clone size: many; CDR3 DNA: TGTGCCAGCAGTTATCAATTTGAAGCTTTCTTT; CDR3 protein: CASSYQFEAFF
D gene: TRBD1; J gene: TRBJ1-2; V gene: TRBV18; clone size: .; CDR3 DNA: TGTGCCAGCTCATCGGAGGGACAGGGACATTATGGCTACACCTTC; CDR3 protein: CASSSEGQGHYGYTF
D gene: .; J gene: TRBJ2-1; V gene: TRBV5-1; clone size: .; CDR3 DNA: TGCGCCAGCAGCTCCCGGACCGAATGGGGGGACAATGAGCAGTTCTTC; CDR3 protein: CASSSRTEWGDNEQFF
D gene: TRBD1; J gene: TRBJ1-4; V gene: TRBV6-5; clone size: few; CDR3 DNA: TGTGCCAGCAGTTACTCGACGGGACAGGGTTATAATAAAAAACTGTTTTTT; CDR3 protein: CASSYSTGQGYNKKLFF
D gene: TRBD2; J gene: TRBJ2-1; V gene: TRBV12-3/TRBV12-4; clone size: once; CDR3 DNA: TGTGCCAGCAGTTTCAGGGCTAGCGGTGCGGGGGAGCAGTTCTTC; CDR3 protein: CASSFRASGAGEQFF
D gene: .; J gene: TRBJ2-3; V gene: TRBV13; clone size: few; CDR3 DNA: TGTGCCAGCAGCTGGAGCTCAGATACGCAGTATTTT; CDR3 protein: CASSWSSDTQYF
D gene: TRBD2; J gene: TRBJ2-7; V gene: TRBV2; clone size: many; CDR3 DNA: TGTGCCAGCAGTGCCCTAGCGGGAGGTTTCTCCGAGCAGTACTTC; CDR3 protein: CASSALAGGFSEQYF
D gene: .; J gene: TRBJ2-1; V gene: TRBV18; clone size: .; CDR3 DNA: TGTGCCAGCTCTCTCATACAGGGCATGGATGAGCAGTTCTTC; CDR3 protein: CASSLIQGMDEQFF
D gene: TRBD2; J gene: TRBJ2-5; V gene: TRBV10-3; clone size: many; CDR3 DNA: TGTGCCATTTCCGGCTGGGAGGGCGGACAACAAGAGACCCAGTACTTC; CDR3 protein: CAISGWEGGQQETQYF
D gene: TRBD1; J gene: TRBJ1-2; V gene: TRBV5-1; clone size: few; CDR3 DNA: TGCGCCAGCAGCTTGTTTTTGGACAGGGAGGTTGGCTACACCTTC; CDR3 protein: CASSLFLDREVGYTF
D gene: .; J gene: TRBJ1-1; V gene: TRBV5-1; clone size: few; CDR3 DNA: TGTGCCAGCAGCTTAGCTCGGGGATTGAACACTGAAGCTTTCTTT; CDR3 protein: CASSLARGLNTEAFF
D gene: .; J gene: TRBJ1-1; V gene: TRBV29-1; clone size: .; CDR3 DNA: TGCAGCGTCGCACCCGGGAACACTGAAGCTTTCTTT; CDR3 protein: CSVAPGNTEAFF
D gene: TRBD2; J gene: TRBJ2-5; V gene: TRBV10-3; clone size: .; CDR3 DNA: TGTGCCGTCCCCGACGGGACTAACCAAGAGACCCAGTACTTC; CDR3 protein: CAVPDGTNQETQYF
D gene: TRBD1; J gene: TRBJ2-1; V gene: TRBV2; clone size: .; CDR3 DNA: TGTGCCAGCAGTAAGGGACAGGGGGCCGCGTTCCGGCAGTTCTTC; CDR3 protein: CASSKGQGAAFRQFF
D gene: TRBD2; J gene: TRBJ2-1; V gene: TRBV20-1; clone size: .; CDR3 DNA: TGCAGTGCACGGGGACTAGCTTCGGAGACCCAGTTCTTC; CDR3 protein: CSARGLASETQFF
D gene: .; J gene: TRBJ2-3; V gene: TRBV4-1; clone size: few; CDR3 DNA: TGCGCCAGCAGCCAAGACGGAAAGGCAAGGGGAACAGATACGCAGTATTTT; CDR3 protein: CASSQDGKARGTDTQYF
D gene: .; J gene: TRBJ2-1; V gene: TRBV10-3; clone size: .; CDR3 DNA: TGTGCCATCAGTGAGCCTTCGGGGGCAGGGACCTTTGAAAATGAGCAGTTCTTC; CDR3 protein: CAISEPSGAGTFENEQFF
D gene: .; J gene: TRBJ2-2; V gene: TRBV11-2; clone size: .; CDR3 DNA: TGTGCCAGCAAGTGGAACACCGGGGAGCTGTTTTTT; CDR3 protein: CASKWNTGELFF
D gene: TRBD2; J gene: TRBJ2-1; V gene: TRBV5-5; clone size: few; CDR3 DNA: TGTGCCAGCAGCCCCCTGGTTACTAGCGGGAATAACAATGAGCAGTTCTTC; CDR3 protein: CASSPLVTSGNNNEQFF
D gene: .; J gene: TRBJ2-7; V gene: TRBV10-3; clone size: many; CDR3 DNA: TGTGCCATCGGTTCGGTAATCTCCTACGAGCAGTACTTC; CDR3 protein: CAIGSVISYEQYF
D gene: .; J gene: TRBJ2-5; V gene: TRBV29-1; clone size: .; CDR3 DNA: TGCAGCGTTGGTTTGCGGAACCAAGAGACCCAGTACTTC; CDR3 protein: CSVGLRNQETQYF